The rows below give T cell receptor beta chains drawn from one sample of a study of blood T cell repertoires in COVID-19. Data came from immunoSEQ multiplex PCR; TCRdb stores just in-frame clones and leaves some out. Of 40,000 or so clones in the sample, about 85% were seen once. The sample consisted of peripheral blood. The receptors come from a human donor in a cohort sampled during active COVID-19. CDR3s include the opening cysteine and the closing phenylalanine or tryptophan. Each record gives: D gene, J gene, clone size, V gene, CDR3 protein, CDR3 DNA. The D gene is left open where the match is weak. Size tells how often a clone was seen (once, few, many) or the class of an expanded clone, and some rows leave it out.

d_gene: NA
j_gene: TRBJ1-2
abundance: NA
v_gene: TRBV5-1
CDR3aa: CASSLTGNLYGYTF
CDR3nt: TGCGCCAGCAGCTTAACGGGGAATCTTTATGGCTACACCTTC

d_gene: TRBD1
j_gene: TRBJ2-7
abundance: few
v_gene: TRBV18
CDR3aa: CASSPSGQTYEQYF
CDR3nt: TGTGCCAGCTCACCTTCGGGACAGACCTACGAGCAGTACTTC

d_gene: TRBD1
j_gene: TRBJ1-1
abundance: NA
v_gene: TRBV2
CDR3aa: CAGGGQGITEAFF
CDR3nt: TGTGCCGGGGGGGGACAGGGGATTACTGAAGCTTTCTTT

d_gene: NA
j_gene: TRBJ1-6
abundance: NA
v_gene: TRBV10-3
CDR3aa: CAISANREKNSPLHF
CDR3nt: TGTGCCATCAGTGCGAACAGGGAGAAAAATTCACCCCTCCACTTT

d_gene: TRBD1
j_gene: TRBJ1-5
abundance: NA
v_gene: TRBV20-1
CDR3aa: CSASKAGGQPQHF
CDR3nt: TGCAGTGCTAGTAAGGCAGGGGGTCAGCCCCAGCATTTT

d_gene: NA
j_gene: TRBJ2-7
abundance: NA
v_gene: TRBV3-1/TRBV3-2
CDR3aa: CASSPAAPYEQYF
CDR3nt: TGTGCCAGCAGCCCCGCGGCCCCCTACGAGCAGTACTTC

d_gene: NA
j_gene: TRBJ1-5
abundance: NA
v_gene: TRBV19
CDR3aa: CASSDNRDQPQHF
CDR3nt: TGTGCCAGTAGCGACAACAGGGATCAGCCCCAGCATTTT

d_gene: TRBD1
j_gene: TRBJ1-2
abundance: few
v_gene: TRBV5-1
CDR3aa: CASSTGQENYGYTF
CDR3nt: TGCGCCAGCAGCACCGGACAGGAGAACTATGGCTACACCTTC

d_gene: TRBD1
j_gene: TRBJ2-5
abundance: NA
v_gene: TRBV6-5
CDR3aa: CASSPGTGEETQYF
CDR3nt: TGTGCCAGCAGTCCCGGGACAGGGGAAGAGACCCAGTACTTC

d_gene: NA
j_gene: TRBJ2-5
abundance: NA
v_gene: TRBV5-5
CDR3aa: CASTYTGQLGETQYF
CDR3nt: TGTGCCAGCACCTACACCGGACAGTTGGGGGAGACCCAGTACTTC

d_gene: TRBD1
j_gene: TRBJ1-5
abundance: few
v_gene: TRBV20-1
CDR3aa: CSASGDRGANQPQHF
CDR3nt: TGCAGTGCTAGTGGGGACAGGGGTGCCAATCAGCCCCAGCATTTT

d_gene: TRBD2
j_gene: TRBJ2-3
abundance: NA
v_gene: TRBV5-1
CDR3aa: CASSLAAGGQVDTQYF
CDR3nt: TGCGCCAGCAGCTTGGCTGCGGGGGGGCAGGTAGATACGCAGTATTTT

d_gene: NA
j_gene: TRBJ2-1
abundance: NA
v_gene: TRBV7-2
CDR3aa: CASSLGTTNEQFF
CDR3nt: TGTGCCAGCAGCTTAGGGACTACCAATGAGCAGTTCTTC

d_gene: TRBD2
j_gene: TRBJ2-3
abundance: NA
v_gene: TRBV18
CDR3aa: CASPPQLAGEVTDTQYF
CDR3nt: TGTGCCAGCCCCCCGCAACTAGCGGGGGAAGTCACAGATACGCAGTATTTT

d_gene: TRBD1
j_gene: TRBJ2-3
abundance: NA
v_gene: TRBV2
CDR3aa: CASSGQGKGDTQYF
CDR3nt: TGTGCCAGCAGTGGACAGGGGAAGGGAGATACGCAGTATTTT

d_gene: NA
j_gene: TRBJ2-3
abundance: NA
v_gene: TRBV7-9
CDR3aa: CASSLGQGGDTQYF
CDR3nt: TGTGCCAGCAGCTTAGGGCAGGGTGGGGATACGCAGTATTTT

d_gene: NA
j_gene: TRBJ2-2
abundance: once
v_gene: TRBV5-4
CDR3aa: CASSPGLGNTGELFF
CDR3nt: TGTGCCAGCAGCCCAGGACTGGGAAACACCGGGGAGCTGTTTTTT

d_gene: NA
j_gene: TRBJ1-4
abundance: NA
v_gene: TRBV2
CDR3aa: CASSGRQTTNEKLFF
CDR3nt: TGTGCCAGCAGTGGGCGACAGACAACTAATGAAAAACTGTTTTTT

d_gene: TRBD1
j_gene: TRBJ1-4
abundance: NA
v_gene: TRBV5-4
CDR3aa: CASSLDPGQGNEKLFF
CDR3nt: TGTGCCAGCAGCTTGGACCCGGGACAGGGGAATGAAAAACTGTTTTTT

d_gene: NA
j_gene: TRBJ2-7
abundance: NA
v_gene: TRBV4-1
CDR3aa: CASSRLDGGSYEQYF
CDR3nt: TGCGCCAGCAGCCGACTTGACGGGGGTTCCTACGAGCAGTACTTC

d_gene: NA
j_gene: TRBJ2-1
abundance: NA
v_gene: TRBV12-3/TRBV12-4
CDR3aa: CASSAVNEQFF
CDR3nt: TGTGCCAGCAGTGCGGTCAATGAGCAGTTCTTC

d_gene: TRBD1
j_gene: TRBJ1-2
abundance: once
v_gene: TRBV18
CDR3aa: CASSGIAGTEGGYTF
CDR3nt: TGTGCCAGCTCAGGTATTGCAGGGACAGAAGGAGGCTACACCTTC

d_gene: TRBD1
j_gene: TRBJ2-6
abundance: NA
v_gene: TRBV18
CDR3aa: CASSPGTGGNSGANVLTF
CDR3nt: TGTGCCAGCTCACCAGGGACAGGGGGTAACTCTGGGGCCAACGTCCTGACTTTC

d_gene: TRBD1
j_gene: TRBJ2-2
abundance: NA
v_gene: TRBV18
CDR3aa: CASSPGQGFGELFF
CDR3nt: TGTGCCAGCTCACCGGGACAGGGGTTCGGGGAGCTGTTTTTT

d_gene: TRBD1
j_gene: TRBJ1-1
abundance: NA
v_gene: TRBV10-1
CDR3aa: CASNGTGSYTEAFF
CDR3nt: TGCGCCAGCAACGGGACAGGAAGTTACACTGAAGCTTTCTTT

d_gene: NA
j_gene: TRBJ2-7
abundance: NA
v_gene: TRBV5-5
CDR3aa: CASSLVADGSEQYF
CDR3nt: TGTGCCAGCAGCTTGGTGGCGGATGGCTCCGAGCAGTACTTC

d_gene: NA
j_gene: TRBJ1-5
abundance: few
v_gene: TRBV10-3
CDR3aa: CASKGGQGRQPQHF
CDR3nt: TGTGCCTCCAAGGGGGGGCAGGGGCGTCAGCCCCAGCATTTT

d_gene: TRBD1
j_gene: TRBJ1-2
abundance: NA
v_gene: TRBV5-1
CDR3aa: CASSSETGSGYTF
CDR3nt: TGCGCCAGCAGCTCGGAGACAGGGTCTGGCTACACCTTC

d_gene: TRBD1
j_gene: TRBJ1-6
abundance: NA
v_gene: TRBV7-6
CDR3aa: CASSPRTGGDSPLHF
CDR3nt: TGTGCCAGCAGCCCCCGGACAGGGGGCGATTCACCCCTCCACTTT

d_gene: NA
j_gene: TRBJ2-6
abundance: NA
v_gene: TRBV7-3
CDR3aa: CASSYAGAGANVLTF
CDR3nt: TGTGCCAGCAGCTACGCAGGGGCTGGGGCCAACGTCCTGACTTTC

d_gene: TRBD2
j_gene: TRBJ2-5
abundance: NA
v_gene: TRBV5-1
CDR3aa: CASSPTSGGGETQYF
CDR3nt: TGCGCCAGCAGCCCGACTAGCGGTGGCGGGGAGACCCAGTACTTC

d_gene: NA
j_gene: TRBJ1-5
abundance: NA
v_gene: TRBV7-2
CDR3aa: CASSFQVSNQPQHF
CDR3nt: TGTGCCAGCAGCTTCCAGGTTAGCAATCAGCCCCAGCATTTT

d_gene: TRBD2
j_gene: TRBJ2-3
abundance: once
v_gene: TRBV2
CDR3aa: CASGRVAEDTQYF
CDR3nt: TGTGCCAGCGGGAGGGTAGCGGAAGATACGCAGTATTTT

d_gene: TRBD2
j_gene: TRBJ2-3
abundance: NA
v_gene: TRBV2
CDR3aa: CASSSGGASDTQYF
CDR3nt: TGTGCCAGCAGTAGCGGGGGGGCCTCGGATACGCAGTATTTT

d_gene: NA
j_gene: TRBJ2-7
abundance: NA
v_gene: TRBV2
CDR3aa: CASSLRDTTIYEQYF
CDR3nt: TGTGCCAGCAGTTTACGGGACACAACCATTTACGAGCAGTACTTC

d_gene: TRBD2
j_gene: TRBJ2-3
abundance: NA
v_gene: TRBV6-6
CDR3aa: CASSYARTSGPDTQYF
CDR3nt: TGTGCCAGCAGTTACGCTAGGACTAGCGGTCCAGATACGCAGTATTTT

d_gene: TRBD1
j_gene: TRBJ2-7
abundance: NA
v_gene: TRBV5-5
CDR3aa: CASSPSPGTGIRAYEQYF
CDR3nt: TGTGCCAGCAGCCCTAGTCCCGGGACAGGAATACGGGCATACGAGCAGTACTTC

d_gene: NA
j_gene: TRBJ2-6
abundance: NA
v_gene: TRBV11-2
CDR3aa: CASSSLGVVSGANVLTF
CDR3nt: TGTGCCAGCAGCTCCCTCGGGGTAGTCTCTGGGGCCAACGTCCTGACTTTC

d_gene: NA
j_gene: TRBJ2-2
abundance: few
v_gene: TRBV10-1
CDR3aa: CASSDTGNTGELFF
CDR3nt: TGCGCCAGCAGTGATACGGGGAACACCGGGGAGCTGTTTTTT

d_gene: TRBD1
j_gene: TRBJ2-5
abundance: NA
v_gene: TRBV5-4
CDR3aa: CASSSRGGQSRETQYF
CDR3nt: TGTGCCAGCAGCTCGAGAGGGGGACAGAGTCGGGAGACCCAGTACTTC

d_gene: TRBD2
j_gene: TRBJ2-2
abundance: NA
v_gene: TRBV2
CDR3aa: CASTWEGINTGELFF
CDR3nt: TGTGCCAGCACATGGGAGGGGATAAACACCGGGGAGCTGTTTTTT

d_gene: NA
j_gene: TRBJ2-2
abundance: few
v_gene: TRBV7-2
CDR3aa: CASSWAQGNTGELFF
CDR3nt: TGTGCCAGCAGCTGGGCCCAAGGGAACACCGGGGAGCTGTTTTTT

d_gene: TRBD1
j_gene: TRBJ2-2
abundance: NA
v_gene: TRBV5-1
CDR3aa: CASSFQGAGELFF
CDR3nt: TGCGCCAGCAGTTTTCAGGGGGCCGGGGAGCTGTTTTTT

d_gene: TRBD1
j_gene: TRBJ2-7
abundance: NA
v_gene: TRBV3-1/TRBV3-2
CDR3aa: CASSQGGQRSYEQYF
CDR3nt: TGTGCCAGCAGCCAAGGGGGACAGCGCTCCTACGAGCAGTACTTC

d_gene: TRBD2
j_gene: TRBJ2-3
abundance: NA
v_gene: TRBV4-1
CDR3aa: CASSQSGVAGRSDTQYF
CDR3nt: TGCGCCAGCAGCCAAAGTGGGGTAGCGGGGCGGTCAGATACGCAGTATTTT

d_gene: TRBD2
j_gene: TRBJ2-1
abundance: NA
v_gene: TRBV13
CDR3aa: CASSPPGLAGYNEQFF
CDR3nt: TGTGCCAGCAGCCCTCCGGGACTAGCTGGCTACAATGAGCAGTTCTTC

d_gene: NA
j_gene: TRBJ2-3
abundance: NA
v_gene: TRBV24-1
CDR3aa: CATSDPGQDTDTQYF
CDR3nt: TGTGCCACCAGTGACCCAGGACAAGACACAGATACGCAGTATTTT

d_gene: TRBD2
j_gene: TRBJ2-5
abundance: NA
v_gene: TRBV2
CDR3aa: CASRGTSGGAQYF
CDR3nt: TGTGCCAGCAGGGGGACTAGCGGGGGAGCCCAGTACTTC

d_gene: NA
j_gene: TRBJ1-1
abundance: NA
v_gene: TRBV11-2
CDR3aa: CASSSGRGAAEAFF
CDR3nt: TGTGCCAGCAGCTCGGGGCGGGGCGCGGCTGAAGCTTTCTTT

d_gene: TRBD2
j_gene: TRBJ2-1
abundance: once
v_gene: TRBV7-3
CDR3aa: CASSNRGLAGYNEQFF
CDR3nt: TGTGCCAGCAGCAACCGAGGACTAGCGGGTTACAATGAGCAGTTCTTC

d_gene: TRBD1
j_gene: TRBJ2-2
abundance: NA
v_gene: TRBV9
CDR3aa: CASSPGQGSPGAGELFF
CDR3nt: TGTGCCAGCAGCCCGGGACAGGGCTCCCCAGGGGCCGGGGAGCTGTTTTTT

d_gene: TRBD1
j_gene: TRBJ2-1
abundance: NA
v_gene: TRBV7-9
CDR3aa: CASSTSPGTGAYNEQFF
CDR3nt: TGTGCCAGCAGCACCTCCCCCGGGACAGGGGCCTACAATGAGCAGTTCTTC

d_gene: NA
j_gene: TRBJ2-3
abundance: once
v_gene: TRBV6-5
CDR3aa: CASRDTGSDTQYF
CDR3nt: TGTGCCAGCAGGGACACAGGGTCAGATACGCAGTATTTT

d_gene: NA
j_gene: TRBJ2-1
abundance: NA
v_gene: TRBV7-8
CDR3aa: CASSPRERTYNEQFF
CDR3nt: TGTGCCAGCAGCCCCCGGGAGCGGACCTACAATGAGCAGTTCTTC

d_gene: TRBD1
j_gene: TRBJ2-4
abundance: NA
v_gene: TRBV6-1
CDR3aa: CASSEGQGSYIQYF
CDR3nt: TGTGCCAGCAGTGAGGGACAGGGGAGTTACATTCAGTACTTC